Listed here is a single T cell receptor (beta chain). Its antigen is as yet unknown. The entry originates in a study of shared clonotypes between healthy human individuals. The wider study: There were three CD4 naive, three CD4 memory, two CD8 naive and one CD8 memory plates per donor. Notes on the study in general: Though the depth was large, rarefaction showed that sorted-subset sequencing was incomplete.

Germline CDR1 SGHNT, CDR2 YYREEE (reference sequence). V lost 4 bases to trimming and J lost 2 bases; unmatched junction nucleotides: 17. The CDR3 has 19 residues. Using immunoSEQ multiplex PCR, the repertoire was profiled, and TCRdb retains in-frame clones only, with some absent. The sample yields roughly 1.4 million clones, just under 99% seen once. The sequencing input was naive CD4+ T cells sorted from blood. Subset defined: CD45RA+ positively selected. The chain joins TRBV5-4 to TRBJ2-3, with 9 nucleotides matching TRBD2. The TCR comes from a man younger than 45 in good health. CDR3: CASSPITSSGETSTDTQYF. CDR3 in DNA: TGTGCCAGCAGCCCAATTACGTCTAGCGGGGAGACTTCCACAGATACGCAGTATTTT.